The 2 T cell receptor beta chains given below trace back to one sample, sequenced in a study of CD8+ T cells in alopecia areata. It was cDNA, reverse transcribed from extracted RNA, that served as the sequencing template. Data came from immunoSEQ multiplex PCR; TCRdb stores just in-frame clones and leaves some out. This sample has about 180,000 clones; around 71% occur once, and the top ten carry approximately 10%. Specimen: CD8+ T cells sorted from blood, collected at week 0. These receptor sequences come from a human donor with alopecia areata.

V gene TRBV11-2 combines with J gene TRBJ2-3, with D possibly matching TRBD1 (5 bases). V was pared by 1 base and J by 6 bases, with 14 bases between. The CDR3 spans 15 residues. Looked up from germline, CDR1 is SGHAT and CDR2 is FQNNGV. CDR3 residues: CASSLADRPYDTQYF. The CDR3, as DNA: TGTGCCAGCAGCTTAGCTGACAGACCATATGATACGCAGTATTTT.

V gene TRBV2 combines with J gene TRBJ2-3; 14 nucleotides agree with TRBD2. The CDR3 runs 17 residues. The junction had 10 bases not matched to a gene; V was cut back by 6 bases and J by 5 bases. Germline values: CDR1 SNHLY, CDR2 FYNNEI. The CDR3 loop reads CASRGTSGGLWRDTQYF. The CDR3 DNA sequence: TGTGCCAGCAGGGGGACTAGCGGGGGACTTTGGAGAGATACGCAGTATTTT. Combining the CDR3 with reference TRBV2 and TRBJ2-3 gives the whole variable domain EPEVTQTPSHQVTQMGQEVILRCVPISNHLYFYWYRQILGQKVEFLVSFYNNEISEKSEIFDDQFSVERPDGSNFTLKIRSTKLEDSAMYFCASRGTSGGLWRDTQYFGPGTRLTVL.